The present TCR beta chain was sequenced within a study of beta chain features in type 1 diabetes. This clone showed up many times. Germline V lookup: CDR1 SGHTA, CDR2 FQGNSA. The CDR3 is 12 amino acids. The V segment lost 6 bases and the J segment 15 bases; nucleotides outside the gene matches: 11. Expressed TCRB transcripts were sequenced because the isolated RNA had all been reverse transcribed beforehand. Only in-frame clones appear in the TCRdb table, and some are missing; sequencing was by immunoSEQ multiplex PCR. The sample yields about 250,000 clones, around an eighth seen once. This sequence was found in a woman in her thirties or forties in good health. The chain is built from TRBV7-2 and TRBJ2-1, with 7 nucleotides matching TRBD1. The sample was naive CD4+ T cells from blood. The DNA for the CDR3 is TGTGCCAGCAGTCAGGGGGTGAGGGCCCCGTTCTTC. It yields the protein CASSQGVRAPFF.